This T cell receptor (beta chain) was observed in a study of T cell repertoires in cytomegalovirus infection. A note on this clonotype: Its matching antigen is unknown.

Findings and limits, study-wide: HLA-C-restricted TCR beta clonotypes specific for CMV led the ex vivo response.

Via MiXCR, TCRdb re-called the reads, giving one row per CDR3 protein. The data show 450,000 to 650,000 distinct CDR3 sequences, 26% seen once. Material for sequencing was PBMCs. The TCR sequence derives from a human donor in good health (CMV status not recorded). Some clones in this sample may be carry-over from other donors' samples.

The CDR3 spells CASSYSLAADTQYF. The DNA of the CDR3 is TGTGCCAGCAGTTACTCGCTAGCGGCAGATACGCAGTATTTT. J is TRBJ2-3 and V is TRBV6-2 or TRBV6-3, with 7 bases fitting TRBD2. After removal of 0 bases from V and 4 bases from J, the junction contained 1 base not matched to a gene. This CDR3 region has 14 residues. CDR1 is MNHEY and CDR2 is SVGEGT in the germline V gene.